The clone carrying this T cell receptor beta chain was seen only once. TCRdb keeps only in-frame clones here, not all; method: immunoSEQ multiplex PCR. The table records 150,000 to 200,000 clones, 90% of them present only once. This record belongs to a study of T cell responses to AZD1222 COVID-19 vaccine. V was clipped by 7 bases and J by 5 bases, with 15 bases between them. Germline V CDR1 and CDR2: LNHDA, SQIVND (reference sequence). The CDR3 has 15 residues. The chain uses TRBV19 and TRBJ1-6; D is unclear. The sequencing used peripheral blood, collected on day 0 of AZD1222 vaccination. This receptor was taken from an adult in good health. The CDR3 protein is CASTPREWNNSPLHF. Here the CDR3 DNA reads TGTGCCAGTACACCCCGCGAGTGGAATAATTCACCCCTCCACTTT.